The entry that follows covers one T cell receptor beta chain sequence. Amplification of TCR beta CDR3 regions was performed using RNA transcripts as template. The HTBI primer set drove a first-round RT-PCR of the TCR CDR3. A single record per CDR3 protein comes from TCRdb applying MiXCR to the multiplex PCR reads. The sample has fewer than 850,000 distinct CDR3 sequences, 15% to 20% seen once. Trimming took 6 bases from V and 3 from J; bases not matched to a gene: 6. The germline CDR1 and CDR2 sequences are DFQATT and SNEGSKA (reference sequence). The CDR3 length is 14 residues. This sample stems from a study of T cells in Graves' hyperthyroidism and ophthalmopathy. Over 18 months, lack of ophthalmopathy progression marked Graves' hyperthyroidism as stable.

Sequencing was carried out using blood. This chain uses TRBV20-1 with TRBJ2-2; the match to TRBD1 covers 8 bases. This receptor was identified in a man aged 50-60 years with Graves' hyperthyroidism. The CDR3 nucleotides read TGCAGTGCGTGGGACAGGAGCTACACCGGGGAGCTGTTTTTT. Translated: CSAWDRSYTGELFF.